A single sample gave rise to the 27 T cell receptor beta chains below, sequenced in a study of blood T cell repertoires in COVID-19. Assay used: immunoSEQ multiplex PCR; TCRdb lists only in-frame clones, some missing. The sample carries over 90,000 clones, almost 90% recorded once. Sequenced: peripheral blood. The receptors were sampled from a human donor in a cohort sampled during active COVID-19.

The chain carries TRBV28 and TRBJ2-7; TRBD1 aligns across 7 bases. This CDR3 is built from 12 residues. Losses at the gene ends were 6 bases for V and 3 bases for J; bases not matched to a gene: 2. The V gene's germline CDR1 is MDHEN and CDR2 SYDVKM. The CDR3 nucleotides are TGTGCCAGCAGGACAGGGCGCTACGAGCAGTACTTC. Protein: CASRTGRYEQYF.

V gene TRBV30 combines with J gene TRBJ1-2, with D unclear. The CDR3 extends over 12 amino acids. Germline CDR1 and CDR2: GTSNPN and SVGIG (reference sequence). The V end lost 5 bases, the J end lost 2 bases, and 9 bases lay between the germline ends. The CDR3 nucleotides are TGTGCCTGGGAAGCGGGGAACTATGGCTACACCTTC. Translated, it gives CAWEAGNYGYTF.

V is TRBV9 and J is TRBJ1-5, with TRBD1 identical over 9 bases. Germline assignment: CDR1 SGDLS and CDR2 YYNGEE. The CDR3 spans 14 residues. V lost 4 bases, J lost 6 bases, and 5 bases stayed unmatched. CDR3 region: CASSRTGGGQPQHF. As DNA, the CDR3 is TGTGCCAGCAGCAGAACAGGGGGCGGTCAGCCCCAGCATTTT.

This chain links TRBV5-1 with TRBJ2-1; 15 nucleotides line up with TRBD2. The V and J ends lost 4 bases and 7 bases, in that order; junction bases with no gene match: 6. Germline CDR1 and CDR2: SGHRS and YFSETQ. CDR3 length equals 16 residues. In nucleotides, the CDR3 is TGCGCCAGCAGCCGACGGACTAGCGGGAGGGATAATGAGCAGTTCTTC. The encoded protein is CASSRRTSGRDNEQFF.

V and J are TRBV6-5 and TRBJ2-7, with 7 bases fitting TRBD1. V was clipped by 4 bases and J by 0 bases; unmatched bases: 6. This CDR3 spans 15 amino acids. CDR1 is MNHEY, CDR2 SVGAGI, per germline. Here the CDR3 reads CASSSPGQSSYEQYF. The CDR3 coding sequence is TGTGCCAGCAGTTCCCCGGGACAGAGCTCCTACGAGCAGTACTTC.

The rearrangement links TRBV5-1 to TRBJ2-5; 12 nucleotides align to TRBD2. J gave up 4 bases and V 4 bases, and 11 bases lay outside the gene matches. This CDR3 comprises 17 residues. CDR1 is SGHRS and CDR2 is YFSETQ in the germline V gene. The CDR3 region is CASSKGLAGPGPETQYF. In nucleotides, the CDR3 is TGCGCCAGCAGCAAGGGACTAGCGGGTCCCGGCCCAGAGACCCAGTACTTC.

V usage is TRBV7-9 and J usage is TRBJ2-7, with TRBD2 identical over 7 bases. V was clipped by 5 bases and J by 2 bases; unmatched bases: 9. The CDR3 has 15 amino acids. CDR1 SEHNR and CDR2 FQNEAQ come from the germline V gene (reference sequence). CDR3 DNA sequence: TGTGCCAGCAGCCCCACCCGTCGGGGGGCCTACGAGCAGTACTTC. This encodes CASSPTRRGAYEQYF. Together with reference TRBV7-9 and TRBJ2-7, the CDR3 gives the full variable domain: DTGVSQNPRHKITKRGQNVTFRCDPISEHNRLYWYRQTLGQGPEFLTYFQNEAQLEKSRLLSDRFSAERPKGSFSTLEIQRTEQGDSAMYLCASSPTRRGAYEQYFGPGTRLTVT.

V gene TRBV7-9 combines with J gene TRBJ2-1; the match to TRBD2 covers 9 bases. The V and J ends lost 5 bases and 4 bases, in that order; junction bases with no gene match: 9. The CDR3 spans 16 residues. Germline lookup yields CDR1 SEHNR and CDR2 FQNEAQ (reference sequence). In nucleotides, the CDR3 is TGTGCCAGCAGCCCAAGTAGCGGGAGAAGGTACAATGAGCAGTTCTTC. The encoded protein is CASSPSSGRRYNEQFF.

The J gene is TRBJ1-2, the V gene TRBV4-2; D is ambiguous. CDR1 is LGHNA and CDR2 is YNFKEQ in the germline V gene. The CDR3 runs 17 residues. V dropped 1 base and J dropped 1 base, with 16 bases sitting between them. CDR3 loop: CASSQVFRTGGNYGYTF. The DNA of the CDR3 is TGTGCCAGCAGCCAAGTGTTCCGGACGGGAGGTAACTATGGCTACACCTTC.

J is TRBJ2-1 and V is TRBV7-2; D is perhaps TRBD1 (5 bases). The CDR3 has 16 residues. Trimming left V 1 base short and J 3 bases short, with 13 bases between. CDR1 and CDR2 (germline): SGHTA, FQGNSA. The CDR3 sequence: CASSLEGATLYNEQFF. Written as DNA, the CDR3 is TGTGCCAGCAGCTTAGAAGGGGCGACGCTCTACAATGAGCAGTTCTTC.

The rearrangement links TRBV19 to TRBJ2-1, with 10 bases fitting TRBD2. This CDR3 region has 13 residues. The V gene's germline CDR1 is LNHDA and CDR2 SQIVND (reference sequence). V lost 6 bases and J lost 9; bases outside the gene matches: 5. In nucleotides, the CDR3 is TGTGCCAGTAGCGGGACTAGCGTCGGTGAGCAGTTCTTC. Protein product: CASSGTSVGEQFF.

The chain employs TRBV3-1 (or the pseudogene TRBV3-2) and TRBJ2-5; D is unresolved. Germline assignment: CDR1 LGHDT and CDR2 YNNKEL (reference sequence). Trimming pared 2 bases from V and 4 bases from J, leaving 8 bases between. This CDR3 contains 13 residues. CDR3 residues: CASSQLVAETQYF. In DNA form, the CDR3 reads TGTGCCAGCAGCCAACTAGTTGCAGAGACCCAGTACTTC.

CDR3 nucleotides: TGCGCCAGCAGCTTGGGGGCCAGGGGGCTCGAAAAACTGTTTTTT. Its protein product is CASSLGARGLEKLFF. This chain links TRBV5-1 with TRBJ1-4, with 8 bases identical to TRBD1. The CDR3 length is 15 residues. Germline V CDR1 and CDR2: SGHRS, YFSETQ. V gave up 0 bases and J gave up 8 bases; unmatched junction bases: 6.

CDR3 residues: CASSPTGTGIGQPQHF. CDR3 coding DNA: TGTGCCAGCTCACCAACCGGGACAGGGATAGGTCAGCCCCAGCATTTT. This sequence joins TRBV18 and TRBJ1-5, with TRBD1 identical over 9 bases. The ends lost 2 bases at V and 6 bases at J; junction bases unmatched: 8. CDR1 is KGHSH and CDR2 is LQKENI in the germline V gene. The CDR3 is 16 residues long.

CDR3 in amino acids: CASSYSASDYEQYF. Written as DNA, the CDR3 is TGTGCCAGCAGTTACTCGGCTAGCGACTACGAGCAGTACTTC. The chain links TRBV6-6 to TRBJ2-7; D might be TRBD2 (6 bases). The V gene lost 0 bases and the J gene lost 3 bases, with 9 bases spanning the gap. This CDR3 spans 14 amino acids. Germline CDR1 MNHNY, CDR2 SVGAGI (reference sequence).

V gene TRBV6-5 combines with J gene TRBJ2-5; a weak D match, TRBD2 (6 bases). Deletions cut 0 bases from V and 1 base from J, with 9 bases between. Germline CDR1 reads MNHEY; CDR2 reads SVGAGI. The CDR3 is 15 amino acids. The CDR3 protein is CASSYSYGGQETQYF. CDR3 DNA sequence: TGTGCCAGCAGTTACTCTTACGGGGGCCAAGAGACCCAGTACTTC.

The rearrangement links TRBV7-9 to TRBJ1-1; 7 nucleotides agree with TRBD1. Trimming cost V 4 bases and J 6 bases; bases outside gene matches: 11. The CDR3 covers 15 residues. In germline, CDR1 is SEHNR, CDR2 FQNEAQ (reference sequence). CDR3 in amino acids: CASSSPGTVPPEAFF. The DNA of the CDR3 is TGTGCCAGCAGCTCCCCCGGGACAGTCCCCCCTGAAGCTTTCTTT.

This chain links TRBV4-2 with TRBJ1-2; no clear D. The CDR3 is 12 residues long. The V gene's germline CDR1 is LGHNA and CDR2 YNFKEQ. Trimming left V 4 bases short and J 5 bases short, with 8 bases between. CDR3 sequence (DNA): TGTGCCAGCAGCCGGGAGGGATATGGCTACACCTTC. Encoded protein: CASSREGYGYTF.

The V and J genes are TRBV28 and TRBJ2-7; 13 nucleotides align to TRBD2. V was pared by 5 bases and J by 2 bases, with 3 bases of the junction left unmatched. Germline CDR1 and CDR2: MDHEN and SYDVKM. The CDR3 contains 15 residues. Written as DNA, the CDR3 is TGTGCCAGCAGTCCGGGACTAGCGGGGACCTACGAGCAGTACTTC. Its protein product is CASSPGLAGTYEQYF.

This clone came up once. The chain joins TRBV7-9 to TRBJ2-3; 10 nucleotides align to TRBD2. V shed 1 base and J 2 bases; nucleotides not matched to a gene: 3. The CDR3 has 16 residues. From germline, CDR1 is SEHNR and CDR2 FQNEAQ (reference sequence). The CDR3 reads CASSLGLAGATDTQYF. The DNA of the CDR3 is TGTGCCAGCAGCTTAGGACTAGCGGGTGCCACAGATACGCAGTATTTT.

The rearrangement links TRBV30 to TRBJ1-3, with D perhaps TRBD1 (6 bases). This CDR3 has 15 residues. The V and J ends lost 0 bases and 0 bases respectively, with 9 bases between them. Germline V gives CDR1 GTSNPN, CDR2 SVGIG (reference sequence). The CDR3 DNA follows: TGTGCCTGGAGTGTAGACAGGCCCTCTGGAAACACCATATATTTT. Its protein product is CAWSVDRPSGNTIYF.

The rearrangement joins TRBV10-2 to TRBJ2-3; the D gene is possibly TRBD2 (6 bases). Germline V gives CDR1 WSHSY, CDR2 SAAADI. This CDR3 is 15 amino acids long. V dropped 1 base and J dropped 4 bases, with 12 bases sitting between them. The CDR3 here is CASSEWGVGADTQYF. Here the CDR3 DNA reads TGCGCCAGCAGTGAGTGGGGGGTAGGGGCAGATACGCAGTATTTT.

This sequence joins TRBV7-2 and TRBJ2-7; a possible D gene is TRBD2 (6 bases). Germline V gene data show CDR1 as SGHTA and CDR2 as FQGNSA. CDR3 size: 13 residues. Trimming left V 0 bases short and J 7 bases short, with 10 bases between. Here the CDR3 DNA reads TGTGCCAGCAGCTTAGCGGAGGGAACAGAGCAGTACTTC. Residues: CASSLAEGTEQYF.

V gene TRBV6-5 combines with J gene TRBJ2-7, with D perhaps TRBD1 (6 bases). The length of the CDR3 is 15 residues. Per germline, CDR1 MNHEY and CDR2 SVGAGI. V shed 2 bases and J shed 2 bases, with 13 bases lying between them. In nucleotides, the CDR3 is TGTGCCAGCAGTTACACCCAAGGACAGACCTACGAGCAGTACTTC. Encoded protein: CASSYTQGQTYEQYF.

The sample holds a few counts of this clone. This chain connects TRBV19 to TRBJ1-5, with TRBD1 as a possible D gene (6 bases). Germline V lookup: CDR1 LNHDA, CDR2 SQIVND (reference sequence). The germline V and J ends were trimmed by 8 bases and 7 bases, with 12 bases remaining between them. This CDR3 is built from 12 residues. This CDR3 reads CASCRGLQPQHF. In DNA form, the CDR3 reads TGTGCCAGTTGCAGGGGTTTACAGCCCCAGCATTTT.

The chain links TRBV18 to TRBJ1-5; no reliable D call. This CDR3 comprises 14 residues. The germline V and J ends were trimmed by 2 bases and 4 bases, with 9 bases remaining between them. Germline CDR1 and CDR2: KGHSH and LQKENI. The CDR3 nucleotides read TGTGCCAGCTCACCAACGAACAGAAATCAGCCCCAGCATTTT. It encodes CASSPTNRNQPQHF.

V gene TRBV29-1 combines with J gene TRBJ2-1; the D is unclear. The V end was cut by 2 bases, the J end by 0 bases, with 8 bases between. The CDR3 sequence is 14 residues long. CDR1 SQVTM and CDR2 ANQGSEA come from the germline V gene. Written as DNA, the CDR3 is TGCAGCGTTGAATTCCGGAGCTCCTACAATGAGCAGTTCTTC. Residues: CSVEFRSSYNEQFF.